What follows is one T cell receptor (beta chain) and its context. Its antigen is currently unknown. 13 Jbeta primers and 60 Vbeta primers were used for the PCR. TCRdb's table, derived via immunoSEQ multiplex PCR, lists solely in-frame clones and lacks some. The sample has more than 150,000 clones, more than 75% seen once; the top ten hold approximately 0.74%. V shed 5 bases and J 7 bases; nucleotides not matched to a gene: 7. Germline loops: CDR1 SGHVS, CDR2 FNYEAQ. The CDR3 runs 13 residues. It was healthy bone marrow donors who served as donors. The data are from a study of cytomegalovirus exposure and HLA in healthy donors. Study summary: Unique TCR beta sequences numbering some 120 million came from approximately 180 million T cells in an earlier analysis. Study results and caveats: In a later analysis, a missense DCLRE1C variant was linked to TCR beta V- and J-gene trimming. It was taken for granted in presence/absence analyses that sequencing depth across donors was roughly uniform.

The sample comprised PBMCs. The gene calls are TRBV7-6 and TRBJ2-7, with 8 bases fitting TRBD1. The clonotype originates from a woman under 30 in good health and CMV-seronegative. The CDR3 bases are TGTGCCAGCAGCGTGGACAGGGTAAGGGAGCAGTACTTC. Translated, it gives CASSVDRVREQYF.